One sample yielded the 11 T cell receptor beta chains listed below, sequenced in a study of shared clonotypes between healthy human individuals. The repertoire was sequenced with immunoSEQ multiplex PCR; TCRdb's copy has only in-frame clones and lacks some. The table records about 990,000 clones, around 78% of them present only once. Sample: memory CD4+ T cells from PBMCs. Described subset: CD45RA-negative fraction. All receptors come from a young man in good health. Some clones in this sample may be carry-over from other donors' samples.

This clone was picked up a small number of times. The CDR3 DNA sequence: TGTGCCTGGAGGAATCCAGTAACCTACGAGCAGTACTTC. The encoded protein is CAWRNPVTYEQYF. This sequence joins TRBV30 and TRBJ2-7; D not resolved. The CDR3 sequence is 13 residues long. The V gene's germline CDR1 is GTSNPN and CDR2 SVGIG (reference sequence). V dropped 3 bases and J dropped 2 bases, with 11 bases sitting between them.

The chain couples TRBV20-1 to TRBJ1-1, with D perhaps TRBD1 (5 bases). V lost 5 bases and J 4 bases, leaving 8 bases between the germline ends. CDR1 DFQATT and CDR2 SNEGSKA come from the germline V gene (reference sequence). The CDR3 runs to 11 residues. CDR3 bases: TGCAGTGCTGGACATTTCACTGAAGCTTTCTTT. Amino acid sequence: CSAGHFTEAFF.

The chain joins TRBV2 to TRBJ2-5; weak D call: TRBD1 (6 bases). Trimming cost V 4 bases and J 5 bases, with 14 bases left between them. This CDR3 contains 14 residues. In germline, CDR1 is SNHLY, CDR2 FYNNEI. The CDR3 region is CASSGTVVGETQYF. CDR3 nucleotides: TGTGCCAGCAGTGGGACAGTGGTAGGGGAGACCCAGTACTTC.

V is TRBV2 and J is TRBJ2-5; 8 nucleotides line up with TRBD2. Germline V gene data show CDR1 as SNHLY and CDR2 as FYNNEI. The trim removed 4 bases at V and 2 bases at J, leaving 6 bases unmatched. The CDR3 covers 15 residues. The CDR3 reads CASSGGLGLQETQYF. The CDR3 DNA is TGTGCCAGCAGTGGGGGACTAGGGCTACAAGAGACCCAGTACTTC.

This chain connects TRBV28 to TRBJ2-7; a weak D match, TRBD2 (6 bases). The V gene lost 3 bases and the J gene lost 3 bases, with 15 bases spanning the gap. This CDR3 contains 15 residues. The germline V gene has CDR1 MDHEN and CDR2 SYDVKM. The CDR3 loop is CASSLGLPSLYEQYF. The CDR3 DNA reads TGTGCCAGCAGTTTGGGACTTCCGAGCCTCTACGAGCAGTACTTC.

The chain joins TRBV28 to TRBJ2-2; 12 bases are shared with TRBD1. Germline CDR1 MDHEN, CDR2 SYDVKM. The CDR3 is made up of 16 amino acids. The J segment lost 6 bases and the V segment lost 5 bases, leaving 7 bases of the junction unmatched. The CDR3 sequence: CASSHLGQGAAGELFF. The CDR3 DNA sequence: TGTGCCAGCAGTCACCTGGGACAGGGGGCCGCCGGGGAGCTGTTTTTT. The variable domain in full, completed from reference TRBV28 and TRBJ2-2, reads DVKVTQSSRYLVKRTGEKVFLECVQDMDHENMFWYRQDPGLGLRLIYFSYDVKMKEKGDIPEGYSVSREKKERFSLILESASTNQTSMYLCASSHLGQGAAGELFFGEGSRLTVL.

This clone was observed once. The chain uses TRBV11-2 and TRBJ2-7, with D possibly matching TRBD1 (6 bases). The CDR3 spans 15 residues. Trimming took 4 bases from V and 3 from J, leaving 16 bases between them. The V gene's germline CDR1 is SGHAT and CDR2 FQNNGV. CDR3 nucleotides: TGTGCCAGCAGCTCTCGCCGGGACAAGCTCTACGAGCAGTACTTC. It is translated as CASSSRRDKLYEQYF.

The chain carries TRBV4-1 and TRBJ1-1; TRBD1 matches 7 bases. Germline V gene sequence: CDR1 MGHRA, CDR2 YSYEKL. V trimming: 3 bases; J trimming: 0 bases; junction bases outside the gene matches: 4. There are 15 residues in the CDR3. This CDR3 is CASSHAGTVNTEAFF. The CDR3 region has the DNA TGCGCCAGCAGCCATGCCGGGACAGTGAACACTGAAGCTTTCTTT.

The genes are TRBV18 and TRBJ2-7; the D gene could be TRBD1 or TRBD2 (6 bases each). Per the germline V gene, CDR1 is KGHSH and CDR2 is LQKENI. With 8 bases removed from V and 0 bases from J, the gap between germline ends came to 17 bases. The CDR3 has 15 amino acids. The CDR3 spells CASLSGAGPSYEQYF. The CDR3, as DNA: TGTGCCAGCCTCTCGGGGGCAGGTCCCTCCTACGAGCAGTACTTC.

The CDR3 sequence is CASSFVAGYEQYF. DNA of the CDR3: TGTGCCAGCAGTTTTGTAGCGGGGTACGAGCAGTACTTC. J is TRBJ2-7 and V is TRBV28; 8 bases are a match to TRBD2. V shed 3 bases and J 4 bases; nucleotides not matched to a gene: 2. This CDR3 comprises 13 residues. Germline-derived CDR1 and CDR2 are MDHEN and SYDVKM.

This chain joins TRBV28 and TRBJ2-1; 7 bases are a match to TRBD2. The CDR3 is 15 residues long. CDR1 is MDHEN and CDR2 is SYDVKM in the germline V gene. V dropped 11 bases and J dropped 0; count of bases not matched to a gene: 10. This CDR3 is CAGTGGKGSYNEQFF. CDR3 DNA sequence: TGTGCCGGAACCGGGGGGAAGGGCTCCTACAATGAGCAGTTCTTC.